This TCR beta chain came from a study of blood T cell repertoires in COVID-19. Study summary: The United States, Italy and Spain were the sources of the acute and convalescent COVID-19 samples. T cells, B-cell-depleted T cells, or PBMCs provided the cDNA or gDNA that served as material.

V was shortened by 2 bases and J by 2 bases, with 6 bases between the two germline ends. Germline lookup yields CDR1 MNHEY and CDR2 SVGAGI. This CDR3 is 13 amino acids long. Per the original data handling: The authors estimated nucleated cell counts from reference gene primer amplification. Method: immunoSEQ multiplex PCR; TCRdb's copy keeps in-frame clones and lacks some. Clone size and V and J calls were adopted from that table, with D and trimming inferred from the DNA. This table has hundreds of thousands of clones, under 90% appearing once. The rearrangement joins TRBV6-5 to TRBJ1-2; tentatively, D is TRBD1 (5 bases). This clonotype was sampled from a man aged 25-40 years with active or convalescent COVID-19. The sequenced material came from peripheral blood. CDR3 DNA: TGTGCCAGCAGTTACGGGGGGAACTATGGCTACACCTTC. Translating it yields CASSYGGNYGYTF.